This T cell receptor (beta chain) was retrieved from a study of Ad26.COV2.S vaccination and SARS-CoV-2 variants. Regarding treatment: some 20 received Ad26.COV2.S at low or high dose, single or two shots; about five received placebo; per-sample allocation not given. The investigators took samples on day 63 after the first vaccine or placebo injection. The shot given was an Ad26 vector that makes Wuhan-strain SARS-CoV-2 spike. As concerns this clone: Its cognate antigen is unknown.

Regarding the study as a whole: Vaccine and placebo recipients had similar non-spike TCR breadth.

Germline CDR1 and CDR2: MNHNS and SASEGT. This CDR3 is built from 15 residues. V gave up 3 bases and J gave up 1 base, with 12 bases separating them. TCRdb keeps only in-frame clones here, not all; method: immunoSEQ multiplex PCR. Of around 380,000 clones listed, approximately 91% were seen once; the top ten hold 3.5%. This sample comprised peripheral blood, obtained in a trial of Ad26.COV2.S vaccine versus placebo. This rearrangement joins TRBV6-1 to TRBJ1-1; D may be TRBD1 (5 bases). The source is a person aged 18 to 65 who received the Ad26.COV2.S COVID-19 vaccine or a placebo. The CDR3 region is CASSDGAAGNTEAFF. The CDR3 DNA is TGTGCCAGCAGTGACGGGGCGGCGGGGAACACTGAAGCTTTCTTT.